This paragraph covers one T cell receptor (beta chain) sequence. These data belong to a study of sequential checkpoint blockade in melanoma. Looking at the study overall: Randomization was 1:1 between first-line nivolumab→ipilimumab and ipilimumab→nivolumab. After both sequences, patients received maintenance nivolumab.

As to treatment: randomized to nivolumab then ipilimumab (arm A) or the reverse (arm B). DNA-damaging chemotherapy had not been given to any patient beforehand. Sorted cells were live CD3+CD8+, lacking CD19 and CD56, from PBMCs. The assay was immunoSEQ multiplex PCR, and TCRdb's table has in-frame clones only and misses some. Among about 17,000 clones listed, 65% to 75% were seen once. The clonotype was recovered from a human donor with melanoma. The specimen was CD8+ T cells sorted from blood (inferred from file names), collected from a patient given nivolumab and ipilimumab in sequence.

The CDR3 nucleotides read TGTGCCAGCAGTGGACGGGACTACTCTTACAATGAGCAGTTCTTC. Translated: CASSGRDYSYNEQFF. The chain recombines TRBV2 with TRBJ2-1; 7 bases map to TRBD2. The trim removed 4 bases at V and 4 bases at J, leaving 7 bases unmatched. Germline loops: CDR1 SNHLY, CDR2 FYNNEI. The length of the CDR3 is 15 residues.